The next 13 T cell receptor beta chains were all read from a single sample in a study of CD4 T cells in relation to SARS-CoV-2 and coronaviruses. Their antigen targets remain unknown. Here immunoSEQ multiplex PCR was the method, and the copy in TCRdb shows in-frame clones only, minus some. Of 21,000 or so clones listed, less than 85% are singletons. CD4+ T cells from unexposed donors were obtained before the COVID-19 pandemic (2011-2018). Isolation of CD4+ T cells took place after roughly nine days in culture. Input material: CD4+ T cells from PBMCs, cultured in vitro. The receptors derive from a human donor in good health.

J is TRBJ2-5 and V is TRBV14, with TRBD2 identical over 15 bases. This CDR3 is 20 amino acids long. Germline V gene lookup returns CDR1 SGHDN and CDR2 FVKESK. V dropped 5 bases and J dropped 0; count of bases not matched to a gene: 13. The CDR3 loop reads CASSSNPGTSGRKYQETQYF. Written as DNA, the CDR3 is TGTGCCAGCAGCTCCAATCCCGGGACTAGCGGGAGGAAGTACCAAGAGACCCAGTACTTC.

V gene TRBV2 combines with J gene TRBJ1-5, with D uncertain. This CDR3 is 13 amino acids long. Trimming left V 6 bases short and J 4 bases short, with 10 bases between. The germline V gene has CDR1 SNHLY and CDR2 FYNNEI. CDR3 region: CASRDDRNQPQHF. The DNA of the CDR3 is TGTGCCAGCAGGGACGACCGAAATCAGCCCCAGCATTTT.

The chain uses TRBV12-3 or TRBV12-4 and TRBJ1-1; maybe TRBD1 (5 bases). The V and J ends lost 9 bases and 4 bases respectively, with 15 bases between them. The CDR3 loop spans 13 amino acids. CDR3 region: CASIREMSTEAFF. Here the CDR3 DNA reads TGTGCCAGTATCAGGGAGATGAGCACTGAAGCTTTCTTT.

In this sample, this clone is medium-sized. This rearrangement joins TRBV4-2 to TRBJ2-2, with D possibly TRBD2 on 6 matching bases. Germline V CDR1 and CDR2: LGHNA, YNFKEQ. The CDR3 is made up of 15 amino acids. V dropped 0 bases and J dropped 5 bases, with 10 bases sitting between them. The CDR3 sequence is CASSQEYGTTGELFF. In DNA, the CDR3 is TGTGCCAGCAGCCAAGAATACGGGACTACCGGGGAGCTGTTTTTT.

The chain joins TRBV18 to TRBJ2-1; 7 nucleotides match TRBD2. The CDR3 has 14 amino acids. J lost 6 bases, V lost 8 bases, and 10 bases had no gene match. Germline CDR1 and CDR2: KGHSH and LQKENI. The CDR3 spells CASTRDYNTNEQFF. For the CDR3, the DNA is TGTGCCAGCACCCGGGACTACAACACCAATGAGCAGTTCTTC.

This rearrangement joins TRBV5-8 to TRBJ1-2; 9 bases fit TRBD1. The CDR3 consists of 15 residues. Germline CDR1 reads SGHTS; CDR2 reads YDEGEE. V was clipped by 0 bases and J by 4 bases; unmatched bases: 4. In DNA form, the CDR3 reads TGTGCCAGCAGCTTGGGGGACAGGGAATCCTATGGCTACACCTTC. It yields the protein CASSLGDRESYGYTF.

The rearrangement joins TRBV28 to TRBJ2-5, with D possibly matching TRBD1 (6 bases). The germline V gene encodes CDR1 MDHEN and CDR2 SYDVKM. Trimming cost V 5 bases and J 2 bases, with 12 bases left between them. There are 14 residues in the CDR3. The CDR3 here is CASSTTGRQETQYF. CDR3 coding DNA: TGTGCCAGCAGTACAACAGGGCGACAAGAGACCCAGTACTTC.

This rearrangement joins TRBV6-5 to TRBJ1-2; TRBD1 might be the D (5 bases). V was clipped by 8 bases and J by 2 bases, with 12 bases between them. The CDR3 runs to 13 residues. From germline, CDR1 is MNHEY and CDR2 SVGAGI. CDR3 loop: CASELGANYGYTF. In DNA form, the CDR3 reads TGTGCCAGCGAACTAGGGGCAAACTATGGCTACACCTTC.

This clone was counted only a few times. V gene TRBV12-3 or TRBV12-4 combines with J gene TRBJ1-2; 7 positions agree with TRBD1. CDR3 length equals 13 residues. V gave up 2 bases and J gave up 6 bases; unmatched junction bases: 3. The CDR3 protein is CASSLRQGDGYTF. In nucleotides, the CDR3 is TGTGCCAGCAGTTTAAGGCAGGGGGATGGCTACACCTTC.

This clone has more than one count but fewer than ten. This chain joins TRBV18 and TRBJ2-3, with unresolved D. This CDR3 contains 11 residues. V shed 5 bases and J shed 2 bases, with 2 bases lying between them. Germline assignment: CDR1 KGHSH and CDR2 LQKENI. Written as DNA, the CDR3 is TGTGCCAGCTCATCCACAGATACGCAGTATTTT. Amino acids: CASSSTDTQYF.

V is TRBV19 and J is TRBJ2-2, with D perhaps matching TRBD1 or TRBD2 (6 bases each). V was clipped by 5 bases and J by 4 bases, with 14 bases between them. Germline V lookup: CDR1 LNHDA, CDR2 SQIVND (reference sequence). The CDR3 consists of 15 residues. CDR3 DNA: TGTGCCAGTAGTGGAGGGGGGCTGGCCACCGGGGAGCTGTTTTTT. Its translation is CASSGGGLATGELFF.

A note on this clone: One end of the junction is discordant with germline, which a read error may explain. The J gene is TRBJ2-7, the V gene TRBV4-1, with TRBD2 matching over 10 bases. The CDR3 loop spans 13 amino acids. Germline-derived CDR1 and CDR2 are MGHRA and YSYEKL. As DNA, the CDR3 is TGCGCCAGCAGCCAAGATCCCCTAGCGGGAGTCGACTTC. The encoded protein is CASSQDPLAGVDF.

The chain has TRBV18 and TRBJ1-6, with D tentatively TRBD1 (6 bases). Germline loops: CDR1 KGHSH, CDR2 LQKENI. V shed 6 bases and J shed 6 bases, with 21 bases lying between them. This CDR3 is 17 amino acids long. The CDR3 sequence is CASSRDETQGPNSPLHF. The CDR3 DNA sequence: TGTGCCAGCTCCCGAGACGAAACACAGGGCCCTAATTCACCCCTCCACTTT.